This T cell receptor (beta chain) was documented in a study of vaccination effects on CD4 cells after COVID-19. Study information: Median timing of post-vaccine samples was 72 days after the second dose. PBMC cultures contained about 2 million cells per well, 7.5 to 10 IU/ml IL-2 and 10 ug/ml peptides. The study, taken as a whole, reports: Researchers reported few convalescent patients and no early post-infection timepoints in the study.

TCRdb's table, derived via immunoSEQ multiplex PCR, lists solely in-frame clones and lacks some. The profile shows around 50,000 clones, roughly two thirds of them singletons. Notes on this clone: What it binds is unknown.

Scientists isolated CD4+ T cells after a roughly ten-day culture period ended. Either the BNT162b2 or mRNA-1273 vaccine was given to participants in two doses. Both day 3 and day 7 saw half the medium replaced with IL-2 medium. Per germline, CDR1 LGHDT and CDR2 YNNKEL (reference sequence). Trimming cost V 7 bases and J 7 bases; bases outside gene matches: 6. CDR3 size: 13 residues. This rearrangement joins TRBV3-1 (or the pseudogene TRBV3-2) to TRBJ2-4, with TRBD1 matching over 8 bases. The sequence was collected from a human donor who received a COVID-19 vaccine. The specimen comprised CD4+ T cells from PBMCs cultured without peptide, sampled after COVID-19 vaccination. CDR3 loop: CASNYRGSNIQYF. In nucleotides, the CDR3 is TGTGCCAGCAACTACAGGGGGTCGAACATTCAGTACTTC.